This T cell receptor (beta chain) appears in the sequencing data of a study of T-cell reconstitution after alpha-beta-depleted transplantation in children. Overall study findings and caveats: After one year, T-cell counts and TCRbeta diversity mostly came from new T cells. As was reported, about two months after transplant, alpha-beta T cells came from several hundred expanded graft clones.

The authors prepared the TCRbeta library with unique molecular identifiers. Using its own MiXCR run on the PCR reads, TCRdb lists one record per CDR3 protein. In the table there are under 850,000 distinct CDR3 sequences, approximately 14% of which are singletons. This clonotype was seen at least ten times. Its cognate antigen is unknown. Trimming pared 0 bases from V and 10 bases from J, leaving 21 bases between. CDR3 length: 15 amino acids. CDR1 and CDR2 from the germline V gene are DFQATT and SNEGSKA (reference sequence). The chain carries TRBV20-1 and TRBJ1-2; D is perhaps TRBD1 (6 bases). This sample comprised PBMCs, obtained before TCRalphabeta/CD19-depleted stem cell transplant. The TCR originated in a girl aged 2-10 years with congenital amegakaryocytic thrombocytopenia, due to receive a stem cell transplant. This CDR3 reads CSARDPRGQGLSYTF. CDR3 sequence (DNA): TGCAGTGCTAGAGATCCTCGGGGGCAGGGTTTATCCTACACCTTC.